The 21 T cell receptor beta chains below were found in one sample sequenced in a study of beta chain features in type 1 diabetes (dated by TCRdb to the late 2010s). General findings and caveats noted by the study authors: Type 1 diabetes patients showed a moderate but significant shortening of TCRB CDR3 length in all four CD4+ subsets.

The library was generated by the immunoSEQ multiplex PCR assay. All of the isolated RNA was reverse transcribed with the High Capacity cDNA Reverse Transcription Kit, so expressed TCRB transcripts were sequenced. Not all clones reach the TCRdb copy of this immuneACCESS table, which keeps in-frame sequences only. Checked studies attribute under half of the gap to unresolved V genes and leave the rest unexplained. Across this sample there are about 27,000 clones, with approximately 51% seen only once. The biggest ten clones account for over 1.2% of the sample. The antigens of these receptors remain unknown. Sequenced sample: Tregs from blood. The intended sense of this specimen's cell subset or site label: regulatory CD4+ T cells. The source is a woman aged 18-29 years with type 1 diabetes.

J is TRBJ2-4 and V is TRBV23-1; 7 nucleotides match TRBD1. TRBV23-1 has ORF status, its function being uncertain. This CDR3 spans 15 amino acids. Trimming took 10 bases from V and 0 from J; bases not matched to a gene: 9. CDR3 nucleotides: TGCGCCAAGGCCGGACAGGCTCTAGCCAAAAACATTCAGTACTTC. Its translation: CAKAGQALAKNIQYF.

J is TRBJ1-5 and V is TRBV30, with 7 bases fitting TRBD1. V shed 5 bases, J shed 7 bases, and the junction held 8 bases outside the gene matches. The CDR3 is made up of 13 amino acids. CDR1 is GTSNPN, CDR2 SVGIG, per germline (reference sequence). CDR3 DNA: TGTGCCTGGGCTAGACAGGGACGACAGCCCCAGCATTTT. As protein: CAWARQGRQPQHF. The variable domain in full, completed from reference TRBV30 and TRBJ1-5, reads SQTIHQWPATLVQPVGSPLSLECTVEGTSNPNLYWYRQAAGRGLQLLFYSVGIGQISSEVPQNLSASRPQDRQFILSSKKLLLSDSGFYLCAWARQGRQPQHFGDGTRLSIL.

In DNA, the CDR3 is TGTGCCTGGAACTACGGACTAGCCAAAAACATTCAGTACTTC. Protein sequence: CAWNYGLAKNIQYF. The V call is TRBV30, the J call TRBJ2-4, with a weak D call TRBD2 (5 bases). V was pared by 4 bases and J by 0 bases, with 10 bases between. CDR1 is GTSNPN and CDR2 is SVGIG in the germline V gene (reference sequence). The CDR3 is made up of 14 amino acids. The full variable domain, completed using reference TRBV30 and TRBJ2-4, is SQTIHQWPATLVQPVGSPLSLECTVEGTSNPNLYWYRQAAGRGLQLLFYSVGIGQISSEVPQNLSASRPQDRQFILSSKKLLLSDSGFYLCAWNYGLAKNIQYFGAGTRLSVL.

V and J are TRBV6-5 and TRBJ2-2, with 8 bases that match TRBD1. Trimming at V came to 6 bases and at J to 4 bases, leaving 4 bases not matched to a gene. The CDR3 extends over 14 amino acids. From germline, CDR1 is MNHEY and CDR2 SVGAGI. CDR3 sequence reads: CASRPDRVTGELFF. The CDR3 DNA sequence: TGTGCCAGCAGACCGGACAGGGTCACCGGGGAGCTGTTTTTT.

V gene TRBV10-3 combines with J gene TRBJ2-7; TRBD2 aligns across 11 bases. CDR1 ENHRY and CDR2 SYGVKD come from the germline V gene. The CDR3 has 15 residues. Losses at the gene ends were 3 bases for V and 3 bases for J; bases not matched to a gene: 4. The CDR3 here is CAISDGGTSGYEQYV. In DNA form, the CDR3 reads TGTGCCATCAGTGATGGGGGGACTAGCGGCTACGAGCAGTACGTC.

V and J are TRBV15 and TRBJ2-5, with D perhaps matching TRBD2 (7 bases). V lost 3 bases, J lost 4 bases, and 21 bases lay in between. CDR3 length: 17 amino acids. In germline, CDR1 is LNHNV, CDR2 YYDKDF (reference sequence). The CDR3 bases are TGTGCCACCAGCAGCCGTAGGGGGGAGGGAATGAGAGAGACCCAGTACTTC. It encodes CATSSRRGEGMRETQYF.

CDR3 DNA: TGTGCCAGCAGAGGGGGTTTGAACACTGAAGCTTTCTTT. It yields the protein CASRGGLNTEAFF. V is TRBV2 and J is TRBJ1-1, with a weak D call TRBD1 (6 bases). Germline lookup yields CDR1 SNHLY and CDR2 FYNNEI. Trimming took 6 bases from V and 0 from J, leaving 8 bases between them. This CDR3 comprises 13 residues.

The chain is built from TRBV9 and TRBJ1-1, with D hard to call. Trimming pared 4 bases from V and 3 bases from J, leaving 10 bases between. The CDR3 contains 13 residues. The germline CDR1 and CDR2 sequences are SGDLS and YYNGEE. The CDR3 reads CASSPRRDTEAFF. For the CDR3, the DNA is TGTGCCAGCAGCCCCCGCCGGGACACTGAAGCTTTCTTT.

CDR3 protein: CASSYRHKGDEKLFF. The CDR3 DNA sequence: TGCGCCAGCAGCTACCGACATAAGGGGGATGAAAAACTGTTTTTT. The chain employs TRBV5-1 and TRBJ1-4; maybe TRBD1 (6 bases). The V gene's germline CDR1 is SGHRS and CDR2 YFSETQ. This CDR3 has 15 amino acids. The V gene lost 3 bases and the J gene lost 6 bases, with 15 bases spanning the gap.

This chain links TRBV4-2 with TRBJ2-2; 9 bases map to TRBD1. V trimming: 4 bases; J trimming: 2 bases; junction bases outside the gene matches: 5. Germline CDR1 is LGHNA and CDR2 is YNFKEQ. This CDR3 is 16 amino acids long. The DNA for the CDR3 is TGTGCCAGCAGCCCCATGGGACAGGGTAACACCGGGGAGCTGTTTTTT. Its protein product is CASSPMGQGNTGELFF.

V gene TRBV27 combines with J gene TRBJ1-5; D remains ambiguous. The V end was cut by 6 bases, the J end by 1 base, with 13 bases between. The CDR3 is made up of 15 amino acids. Germline V gene sequence: CDR1 MNHEY, CDR2 SMNVEV (reference sequence). CDR3 sequence reads: CASRLLSTSNQPQHF. The CDR3 DNA reads as TGTGCCAGCAGACTCCTGAGCACCAGCAATCAGCCCCAGCATTTT.

This clone was observed a few times. The chain joins TRBV29-1 to TRBJ2-3; 8 nucleotides line up with TRBD1. CDR1 is SQVTM and CDR2 is ANQGSEA in the germline V gene. CDR3 length: 14 residues. J gave up 2 bases and V 5 bases, and 6 bases lay outside the gene matches. CDR3 nucleotides: TGCAGCGTTCGACCGGGACAGGTCACAGATACGCAGTATTTT. It specifies CSVRPGQVTDTQYF.

This clone was seen only once. The V and J genes are TRBV19 and TRBJ2-4; 10 bases map to TRBD2. The CDR3 extends over 15 amino acids. With V trimmed by 3 bases and J by 6 bases, 5 bases remained unmatched. Germline lookup yields CDR1 LNHDA and CDR2 SQIVND (reference sequence). The CDR3 is CASSIGGLARNIQYF. CDR3 nucleotide sequence: TGTGCCAGTAGTATCGGGGGACTAGCGAGAAACATTCAGTACTTC.

This clone was observed a handful of times. The V and J genes are TRBV7-2 and TRBJ2-5; TRBD1 matches at 9 bases. The CDR3 spans 14 residues. After removal of 5 bases from V and 5 bases from J, the junction contained 6 bases not matched to a gene. Germline V gene sequence: CDR1 SGHTA, CDR2 FQGNSA. The CDR3 here is CASSTATGGETQYF. DNA of the CDR3: TGTGCCAGCAGCACAGCGACAGGGGGTGAGACCCAGTACTTC.

This chain links TRBV4-1 with TRBJ2-7, with 7 bases that match TRBD1. This CDR3 comprises 13 residues. The V gene's germline CDR1 is MGHRA and CDR2 YSYEKL. V trimming: 3 bases; J trimming: 3 bases; junction bases outside the gene matches: 2. CDR3 in amino acids: CASSQGDSYEQYF. CDR3 coding DNA: TGCGCCAGCAGCCAGGGGGACAGCTACGAGCAGTACTTC.

The genes are TRBV30 and TRBJ1-4, with TRBD1 as a possible D gene (5 bases). The CDR3 has 11 residues. Trimming took 5 bases from V and 4 from J, leaving 5 bases between them. From germline, CDR1 is GTSNPN and CDR2 SVGIG (reference sequence). The CDR3 protein is CAWDSNEKLFF. DNA of the CDR3: TGTGCCTGGGACAGTAATGAAAAACTGTTTTTT.

This chain links TRBV11-2 with TRBJ2-7, with 11 nucleotides matching TRBD1. The V gene's germline CDR1 is SGHAT and CDR2 FQNNGV. This CDR3 is 14 amino acids long. The junction had 3 bases not matched to a gene; V was cut back by 5 bases and J by 3 bases. CDR3 in DNA: TGTGCCAGCAGCCCGGGACAGGGGGACTACGAGCAGTACTTC. It is translated as CASSPGQGDYEQYF.

The chain is built from TRBV9 and TRBJ2-5; 9 nucleotides match TRBD1. The J segment lost 7 bases and the V segment lost 3 bases, leaving 10 bases of the junction unmatched. The CDR3 is 15 amino acids. Germline CDR1 reads SGDLS; CDR2 reads YYNGEE. CDR3 sequence (DNA): TGTGCCAGCAGCGCTGGTTGGGGACAGGGAGGGACCCAGTACTTC. Protein product: CASSAGWGQGGTQYF.

J is TRBJ2-5 and V is TRBV7-9; TRBD1 agrees at 8 bases. This CDR3 is 16 amino acids long. Germline loops: CDR1 SEHNR, CDR2 FQNEAQ (reference sequence). Trimming at V came to 1 base and at J to 2 bases, leaving 6 bases not matched to a gene. The CDR3 sequence is CASSLDTRGRQETQYF. The DNA of the CDR3 is TGTGCCAGCAGCTTAGACACCAGGGGGCGGCAAGAGACCCAGTACTTC.

J is TRBJ1-2 and V is TRBV30; TRBD1 agrees at 7 bases. Germline V gene lookup returns CDR1 GTSNPN and CDR2 SVGIG (reference sequence). V shed 1 base, J shed 6 bases, and the junction held 5 bases outside the gene matches. The CDR3 contains 13 residues. The CDR3 reads CAWSEQGWNGYTF. CDR3 coding DNA: TGTGCCTGGAGTGAACAGGGGTGGAATGGCTACACCTTC.

This clone was picked up one time. The rearrangement joins TRBV4-3 to TRBJ2-1, with a tentative D call TRBD2 (6 bases). The CDR3 loop spans 13 amino acids. Germline CDR1 and CDR2: LGHNA and YSLEER. V lost 2 bases, J lost 9 bases, and 11 bases lay in between. CDR3 loop: CASSQKFGGEQFF. Written as DNA, the CDR3 is TGCGCCAGCAGCCAAAAATTCGGGGGTGAGCAGTTCTTC.